The 7 T cell receptor beta chains below were found in one sample sequenced in a study of shared clonotypes between healthy human individuals. The method was immunoSEQ multiplex PCR; TCRdb's version includes in-frame clones alone and lacks a portion of them. The sample comprises under 850,000 clones, around 70% of which are singletons, and approximately 1.8% rests with the top ten. The source material was memory CD4+ T cells sorted from blood. Subset of the sample: CD45RA-negative fraction. The origin of the receptors is a woman under 40 in good health.

This clone was seen only once. This rearrangement joins TRBV7-8 to TRBJ1-1; possibly TRBD1 for D (5 bases). The germline gives CDR1 SGHVS, CDR2 FQNEAQ. The CDR3 is made up of 15 amino acids. The V gene lost 2 bases and the J gene lost 2 bases, with 12 bases spanning the gap. The CDR3: CASSLYKGPNTEAFF. The CDR3 DNA reads TGTGCCAGCAGCTTATATAAGGGACCAAACACTGAAGCTTTCTTT.

This rearrangement joins TRBV7-6 to TRBJ2-7, with D perhaps TRBD1 or TRBD2 (5 bases each). V lost 6 bases, J lost 6 bases, and 15 bases lay in between. Germline V gene data show CDR1 as SGHVS and CDR2 as FNYEAQ. The length of the CDR3 is 13 residues. CDR3 residues: CASSRQRDVEQYF. The CDR3 region has the DNA TGTGCCAGCAGTCGGCAGAGGGACGTCGAGCAGTACTTC.

The chain couples TRBV9 to TRBJ2-7; 9 bases fit TRBD2. J was trimmed by 7 bases and V by 2 bases; bases with no gene match: 13. Germline loops: CDR1 SGDLS, CDR2 YYNGEE. The CDR3 is made up of 16 amino acids. The CDR3 region has the DNA TGTGCCAGCAGCGTGGGGCTAGCGGGACCATTGGGGGAGCAGTACTTC. Translated: CASSVGLAGPLGEQYF.

The chain recombines TRBV28 with TRBJ1-4; tentatively, D is TRBD1 (6 bases). The CDR3 has 12 amino acids. With 3 bases removed from V and 8 bases from J, the gap between germline ends came to 7 bases. Germline V gene lookup returns CDR1 MDHEN and CDR2 SYDVKM. The CDR3 is CASSFRGEKLFF. The CDR3 region has the DNA TGTGCCAGCAGTTTTAGGGGGGAAAAACTGTTTTTT.

The rearrangement joins TRBV7-3 to TRBJ2-1, with TRBD1 matching 9 bases. The V gene end was trimmed by 4 bases and the J gene end by 6 bases; junction bases not matched to a gene: 7. The CDR3 is 15 residues long. Germline V lookup: CDR1 SGHTA, CDR2 FQGTGA. CDR3 sequence: CASSWGPGQGNEQFF. In DNA form, the CDR3 reads TGTGCCAGCAGCTGGGGCCCGGGACAGGGCAATGAGCAGTTCTTC.

V usage is TRBV18 and J usage is TRBJ2-3; maybe TRBD1 (6 bases). V dropped 6 bases and J dropped 4 bases, with 14 bases sitting between them. The CDR3 has 14 residues. Per germline, CDR1 KGHSH and CDR2 LQKENI. As DNA, the CDR3 is TGTGCCAGCTCCCCAGGGTGGGGGCCAGATACGCAGTATTTT. It is translated as CASSPGWGPDTQYF.

The chain recombines TRBV14 with TRBJ2-7; TRBD2 might be the D (6 bases). CDR1 SGHDN and CDR2 FVKESK come from the germline V gene. Trimming took 5 bases from V and 12 from J, leaving 20 bases between them. This CDR3 spans 13 amino acids. CDR3 in DNA: TGTGCCAGCAGCTGGACTGTCGGGAGCTCCTTGTACTTC. It codes for CASSWTVGSSLYF. The variable domain in full, with the rest retrieved from reference TRBV14 and TRBJ2-7, is EAGVTQFPSHSVIEKGQTVTLRCDPISGHDNLYWYRRVMGKEIKFLLHFVKESKQDESGMPNNRFLAERTGGTYSTLKVQPAELEDSGVYFCASSWTVGSSLYFGPGTRLTVT.